What follows describes a single T cell receptor beta chain. The antigen is not known. TCRdb's table, derived via immunoSEQ multiplex PCR, lists solely in-frame clones and lacks some. This table has some 190,000 clones, 70% to 90% appearing once. The data derive from a study of T cell responses to AZD1222 COVID-19 vaccine. Study-wide results and limits: Clonal diversity may have been underestimated in mostly white British donors.

The V end lost 2 bases, the J end lost 0 bases, and 8 bases lay between the germline ends. The CDR3 consists of 15 residues. The germline V gene has CDR1 SEHNR and CDR2 FQNEAQ (reference sequence). Material: peripheral blood, obtained on day 0 of AZD1222 vaccination. This TCR derives from an adult in good health. The chain carries TRBV7-9 and TRBJ1-5; D uncertain. CDR3 in amino acids: CASSLTGVSNQPQHF. The CDR3 bases are TGTGCCAGCAGCTTAACTGGGGTTAGCAATCAGCCCCAGCATTTT.